The 15 T cell receptor beta chains below were found in one sample sequenced in a study of blood T cell repertoires in COVID-19. The protocol was immunoSEQ multiplex PCR, while the TCRdb copy is restricted to in-frame clones and leaves out a portion. This table has 150,000 to 200,000 clones, roughly 77% appearing once. Input material: peripheral blood. The receptor source for this set is a human donor in a cohort sampled during active COVID-19.

The genes are TRBV10-2 and TRBJ1-5; 10 positions agree with TRBD1. V trimming: 6 bases; J trimming: 5 bases; junction bases outside the gene matches: 10. The germline gives CDR1 WSHSY, CDR2 SAAADI. This CDR3 is built from 16 residues. CDR3 in amino acids: CASRNPGQGIHQPQHF. Here the CDR3 DNA reads TGCGCCAGCAGGAATCCGGGACAGGGGATTCATCAGCCCCAGCATTTT.

This rearrangement joins TRBV30 to TRBJ1-2; D gene unclear. This CDR3 region has 10 residues. Trimming left V 5 bases short and J 10 bases short, with 11 bases between. Germline V gene lookup returns CDR1 GTSNPN and CDR2 SVGIG (reference sequence). CDR3 in amino acids: CAWVTRFYTF. The CDR3 coding sequence is TGTGCCTGGGTAACCAGGTTCTACACCTTC.

The V and J genes are TRBV19 and TRBJ2-6; 7 bases map to TRBD1. The CDR3 has 16 amino acids. The V gene end was trimmed by 3 bases and the J gene end by 3 bases; junction bases not matched to a gene: 5. Germline V gives CDR1 LNHDA, CDR2 SQIVND (reference sequence). The CDR3 DNA sequence: TGTGCCAGTAGTATCCAACAGGGGATTGGGGCCAACGTCCTGACTTTC. Protein: CASSIQQGIGANVLTF. Filled out from reference TRBV19 and TRBJ2-6, the complete variable domain reads DGGITQSPKYLFRKEGQNVTLSCEQNLNHDAMYWYRQDPGQGLRLIYYSQIVNDFQKGDIAEGYSVSREKKESFPLTVTSAQKNPTAFYLCASSIQQGIGANVLTFGAGSRLTVL.

V gene TRBV10-3 combines with J gene TRBJ2-3; D gene ambiguous. In germline, CDR1 is ENHRY, CDR2 SYGVKD. Trimming cost V 3 bases and J 6 bases, with 4 bases left between them. This CDR3 has 11 residues. The CDR3, as DNA: TGTGCCATCAGTGACAGGGATACGCAGTATTTT. It codes for CAISDRDTQYF.

The chain joins TRBV15 to TRBJ1-1, with TRBD1 identical over 7 bases. The junction had 5 bases not matched to a gene; V was cut back by 9 bases and J by 1 base. Germline values: CDR1 LNHNV, CDR2 YYDKDF (reference sequence). CDR3 length: 13 amino acids. The CDR3 sequence is CATTTGANTEAFF. In nucleotides, the CDR3 is TGTGCCACTACCACAGGGGCGAACACTGAAGCTTTCTTT.

This chain links TRBV24-1 with TRBJ2-1, with TRBD1 identical over 10 bases. Trimming took 10 bases from V and 8 from J; bases not matched to a gene: 13. Germline V gene sequence: CDR1 KGHDR, CDR2 SFDVKD. The CDR3 spans 15 residues. The CDR3: CATSLRDRGGYEQFF. CDR3 DNA: TGTGCCACGTCTCTTCGGGACAGGGGAGGGTATGAGCAGTTCTTC.

The V gene is TRBV9, the J gene TRBJ2-1; TRBD2 agrees at 9 bases. The germline gives CDR1 SGDLS, CDR2 YYNGEE. Losses at the gene ends were 2 bases for V and 4 bases for J; bases not matched to a gene: 7. The CDR3 is 16 residues long. This chain's CDR3 is CASSVQAGGSYNEQFF. The CDR3 coding sequence is TGTGCCAGCAGCGTCCAAGCGGGAGGCTCGTACAATGAGCAGTTCTTC.

The chain uses TRBV20-1 and TRBJ2-7; 7 nucleotides line up with TRBD2. CDR1 DFQATT and CDR2 SNEGSKA come from the germline V gene (reference sequence). CDR3 length equals 14 residues. V dropped 3 bases and J dropped 4; count of bases not matched to a gene: 9. The CDR3: CSASKSQRDYEQYF. The CDR3 nucleotides are TGCAGTGCTAGTAAGTCCCAGCGGGATTACGAGCAGTACTTC.

The chain employs TRBV7-2 and TRBJ2-3; 11 bases agree with TRBD2. Germline loops: CDR1 SGHTA, CDR2 FQGNSA. This CDR3 has 15 residues. V was clipped by 5 bases and J by 4 bases; unmatched bases: 5. CDR3 DNA: TGTGCCAGCAGCATCACTAGCGGGGGAGCAGATACGCAGTATTTT. It translates to CASSITSGGADTQYF.

This clone was seen once. The rearrangement joins TRBV15 to TRBJ2-4, with D possibly being TRBD2 (5 bases). This CDR3 contains 15 residues. With 3 bases removed from V and 0 bases from J, the gap between germline ends came to 9 bases. Per the germline V gene, CDR1 is LNHNV and CDR2 is YYDKDF (reference sequence). CDR3 in amino acids: CATSSGDRAKNIQYF. The CDR3 coding sequence is TGTGCCACCAGCAGCGGGGATCGAGCCAAAAACATTCAGTACTTC.

The J gene is TRBJ1-1, the V gene TRBV6-5; 8 bases align to TRBD1. Germline lookup yields CDR1 MNHEY and CDR2 SVGAGI. The CDR3 runs to 14 residues. V gave up 6 bases and J gave up 4 bases; unmatched junction bases: 7. The CDR3 sequence is CASSASGGTTEAFF. In nucleotides, the CDR3 is TGTGCCAGCAGCGCCTCAGGGGGCACCACTGAAGCTTTCTTT.

The chain couples TRBV18 to TRBJ1-2; D remains ambiguous. V lost 3 bases and J lost 6, with 8 bases in between. This CDR3 region has 12 residues. CDR1 is KGHSH, CDR2 LQKENI, per germline. For the CDR3, the DNA is TGTGCCAGCTCACCGGGCGTGGATGGCTACACCTTC. This encodes CASSPGVDGYTF.

This clone has a handful of counts. V usage is TRBV27 and J usage is TRBJ1-2; TRBD1 matches 12 bases. The CDR3 loop spans 15 amino acids. V shed 6 bases, J shed 3 bases, and the junction held 5 bases outside the gene matches. Germline values: CDR1 MNHEY, CDR2 SMNVEV (reference sequence). DNA of the CDR3: TGTGCCAGCAGGCCGGGACAGGGGGCCCACTATGGCTACACCTTC. Translated, it gives CASRPGQGAHYGYTF.

The chain is built from TRBV28 and TRBJ2-5; maybe TRBD2 (5 bases). V lost 6 bases, J lost 7 bases, and 15 bases lay in between. The germline V gene encodes CDR1 MDHEN and CDR2 SYDVKM. CDR3 length: 13 residues. CDR3 sequence: CASRDLARGTQYF. As DNA, the CDR3 is TGTGCCAGCAGGGACTTGGCCCGAGGGACCCAGTACTTC.

The J gene is TRBJ1-1, the V gene TRBV30; D ambiguous. The CDR3 contains 13 residues. Germline V gene data show CDR1 as GTSNPN and CDR2 as SVGIG (reference sequence). V gave up 0 bases and J gave up 5 bases, with 10 bases separating them. CDR3 sequence reads: CAWSVTSRTEAFF. The CDR3 DNA sequence: TGTGCCTGGAGTGTAACTTCGAGGACTGAAGCTTTCTTT.